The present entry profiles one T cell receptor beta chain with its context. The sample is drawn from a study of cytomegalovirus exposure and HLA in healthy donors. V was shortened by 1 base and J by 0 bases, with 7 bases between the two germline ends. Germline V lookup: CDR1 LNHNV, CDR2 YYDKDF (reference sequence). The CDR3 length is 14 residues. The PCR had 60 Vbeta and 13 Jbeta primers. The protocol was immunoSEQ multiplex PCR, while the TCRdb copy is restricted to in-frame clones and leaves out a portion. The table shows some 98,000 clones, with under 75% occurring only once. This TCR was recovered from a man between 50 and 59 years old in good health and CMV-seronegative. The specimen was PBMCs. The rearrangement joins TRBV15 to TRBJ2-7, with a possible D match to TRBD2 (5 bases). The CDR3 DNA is TGTGCCACCAGCAGAGTCGGGGACTCCTACGAGCAGTACTTC. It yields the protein CATSRVGDSYEQYF.